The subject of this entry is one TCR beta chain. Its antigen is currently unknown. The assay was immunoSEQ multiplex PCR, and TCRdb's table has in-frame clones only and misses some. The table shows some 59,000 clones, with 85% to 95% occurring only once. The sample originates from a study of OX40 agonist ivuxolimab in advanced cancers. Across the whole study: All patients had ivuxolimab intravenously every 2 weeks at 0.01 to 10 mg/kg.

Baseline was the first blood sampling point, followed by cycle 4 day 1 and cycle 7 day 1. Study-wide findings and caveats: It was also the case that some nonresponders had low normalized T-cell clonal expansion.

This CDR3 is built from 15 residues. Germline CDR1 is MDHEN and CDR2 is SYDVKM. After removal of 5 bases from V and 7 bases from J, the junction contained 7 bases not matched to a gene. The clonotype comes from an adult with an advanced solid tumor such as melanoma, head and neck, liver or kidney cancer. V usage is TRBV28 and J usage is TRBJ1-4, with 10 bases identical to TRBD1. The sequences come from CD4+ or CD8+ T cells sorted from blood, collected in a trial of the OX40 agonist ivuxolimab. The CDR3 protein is CASSDTGTGAEKLFF. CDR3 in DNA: TGTGCCAGCAGTGATACCGGGACAGGGGCTGAAAAACTGTTTTTT. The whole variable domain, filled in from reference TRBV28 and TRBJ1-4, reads DVKVTQSSRYLVKRTGEKVFLECVQDMDHENMFWYRQDPGLGLRLIYFSYDVKMKEKGDIPEGYSVSREKKERFSLILESASTNQTSMYLCASSDTGTGAEKLFFGSGTQLSVL.